The sequence of this TCR beta chain was determined in a study of cytomegalovirus exposure and HLA in healthy donors. Whole-study findings and limits: According to a later analysis, donors in an Asian-associated ancestry cluster reportedly had fewer N-insertions than the roughly 660-donor mean. The authors later linked a missense DCLRE1C variant to TCR beta V- and J-gene trimming.

Trimming stripped 10 bases from V and 5 bases from J, with 11 bases between. The CDR3 has 11 amino acids. Germline CDR1 reads MNHNY; CDR2 reads SVGAGI (reference sequence). The sample holds a few counts of this clone. Its specificity is not known. The PCR employed 60 Vbeta primers together with 13 Jbeta primers. Sequencing was performed with immunoSEQ multiplex PCR; in TCRdb, only in-frame clones are kept and a portion is missing. The sample has 90,000 to 100,000 clones, around 74% seen once. Sequencing used PBMCs. This clonotype was sampled from a man aged 40-49 years in good health and CMV-seropositive. The J gene is TRBJ1-1, the V gene TRBV6-6; TRBD1 is a possible D gene (5 bases). In DNA form, the CDR3 reads TGTGCCACCGTAAGGGGAACTGAAGCTTTCTTT. It translates to CATVRGTEAFF.